The rows below give T cell receptor beta chains drawn from one sample of a study of T cells after somatic rescue of genetic block. Profiled with immunoSEQ multiplex PCR; TCRdb holds only in-frame clones, not every one. The profile shows roughly 65,000 clones, roughly 92% of them singletons. Sequencing was done on a sample of peripheral blood mononuclear cells (PBMCs). The receptor set was obtained from a man aged 35 to 55. The CDR3 runs from the conserved cysteine through the conserved F or W. The D gene is left open where the match is weak. Not all rows give a size; the values are once, few, many and, for expanded clones, a class.

TRBV27	TRBJ1-1	TRBD1	.	TGTGCCAGCAGTCCACAGGGGGCTAACACTGAAGCTTTCTTT	CASSPQGANTEAFF
TRBV19	TRBJ1-5	.	.	TGTGCCAGTACTTATGGGGGCCTCCGCGGGCAGCCCCAGCATTTT	CASTYGGLRGQPQHF
TRBV7-2	TRBJ2-5	TRBD2	.	TGTGCCAGCAGCTTGGGACTAGCGGGAGTCGAGACCCAGTACTTC	CASSLGLAGVETQYF
TRBV5-1	TRBJ1-4	.	.	TGCGCCAGCAGCTTATCCGGGACGGGTAATGAAAAACTGTTTTTT	CASSLSGTGNEKLFF
TRBV9	TRBJ2-7	.	.	TGTGCCAGCAGCGTCTCCGGACGGTGGGCCTACGAGCAGTACTTC	CASSVSGRWAYEQYF
TRBV6-1	TRBJ1-4	.	once	TGTGCCACCGTAGGCGGCACTAATGAAAAACTGTTTTTT	CATVGGTNEKLFF
TRBV29-1	TRBJ1-1	.	.	TGCAGCGTTGCCCGGGGGGCATCGTGGACTGAAGCTTTCTTT	CSVARGASWTEAFF
TRBV27	TRBJ1-2	.	once	TGTGCCAGCAGTCCGGGGGGCTCTGGCTACACCTTC	CASSPGGSGYTF
TRBV9	TRBJ1-6	.	.	TGTGCCAGCAGCGTAGATGACAGGCTTCCCCTCCACTTT	CASSVDDRLPLHF
TRBV19	TRBJ2-1	.	.	TGTGCCAGTAGCCAAGTATTCCCTGAGCAGTTCTTC	CASSQVFPEQFF
TRBV4-2	TRBJ2-1	TRBD2	.	TGTGCCAGCAGCCCAGCCCAGCGGGAGTTTGACAATGAGCAGTTCTTC	CASSPAQREFDNEQFF
TRBV5-5	TRBJ2-7	TRBD2	.	TGTGCCAGCAGCTTTTCCGTAGCGGGAAGCTCCTACGAGCAGTACTTC	CASSFSVAGSSYEQYF
TRBV27	TRBJ1-6	.	.	TGTGCCAGCAGTTTAAAACCAGGGTGGGGACTTTCACCCCTCCACTTT	CASSLKPGWGLSPLHF
TRBV21-1	TRBJ2-7	.	.	TGTGCCAGCAGCAAAGCGCTCTACAGGACCTACGAGCAGTACTTC	CASSKALYRTYEQYF
TRBV6-1	TRBJ2-7	TRBD2	.	TGTGCCAGCAGTGAAGCGACTAGCGGGGTGTGGTACGAGCAGTACTTC	CASSEATSGVWYEQYF
TRBV7-9	TRBJ2-7	.	.	TGTGCCAGCAGCTCAACCTTTTCGTGGGCCGAGCAGTACTTC	CASSSTFSWAEQYF
TRBV30	TRBJ2-7	.	.	TGTGCCTGTGCGGCCAGGAGCTCCTACGAGCAGTACTTC	CACAARSSYEQYF
TRBV27	TRBJ2-2	.	.	TGTGCCAGCGCCCGTGGGGGGGCTTACACCGGGGAGCTGTTTTTT	CASARGGAYTGELFF
TRBV6-1	TRBJ2-1	TRBD1	.	TGTGCCAGCAGGACAGGACAGGGGGCGTACCATGAGCAGTTCTTC	CASRTGQGAYHEQFF
TRBV18	TRBJ2-4	.	once	TGTGCCAGCTCACCAGTTCCCTTTGCGGGCAAAAACATTCAGTACTTC	CASSPVPFAGKNIQYF
TRBV27	TRBJ2-2	TRBD1	.	TGTGCCAGCGGGCGGGGACAGGGAAACACCGGGGAGCTGTTTTTT	CASGRGQGNTGELFF
TRBV6-5	TRBJ1-3	TRBD1	.	TGTGCCAGCAGTACAGGGGCCGTCGGAAACACCATATATTTT	CASSTGAVGNTIYF
TRBV19	TRBJ2-2	TRBD1	.	TGTGCCAGTAGTGACAGGGGGTGGAGCACCGGGGAGCTGTTTTTT	CASSDRGWSTGELFF
TRBV29-1	TRBJ1-2	.	.	TGCAGCGTGCTGGCCTCCGCGGGGGGCTACACCTTC	CSVLASAGGYTF
TRBV5-4	TRBJ2-1	TRBD2	.	TGTGCCAGCAGCTTGGAGGGACTAGCCTACAATGAGCAGTTCTTC	CASSLEGLAYNEQFF
TRBV5-1	TRBJ2-7	TRBD1	.	TGCGCCAGCAGCCCGGGACAGGTCATAGGGTACGAGCAGTACTTC	CASSPGQVIGYEQYF
TRBV10-3	TRBJ1-4	.	.	TGTGCCATCAGTGAGTCTCCCCCGTCAACTAATGAAAAACTGTTTTTT	CAISESPPSTNEKLFF
TRBV7-2	TRBJ2-7	.	.	TGTGCCAGCAGCTTGGGGGTGGTCTCCTACGAGCAGTACTTC	CASSLGVVSYEQYF
TRBV15	TRBJ2-5	TRBD2	.	TGTGCCACCAGCAGAGATTTGGGACTAGCAGCCCAAGAGACCCAGTACTTC	CATSRDLGLAAQETQYF
TRBV11-1	TRBJ1-1	TRBD1	.	TGTGCCAGCAGCGACGGGACAGGCAGCATGAACACTGAAGCTTTCTTT	CASSDGTGSMNTEAFF
TRBV6-4	TRBJ1-2	TRBD1	.	TGTGCCAGCAGGACGGGACAGGGTTGTGGCTACACCTTC	CASRTGQGCGYTF
TRBV27	TRBJ1-4	.	.	TGTGCCAGCAGTTCCACCTGGAGAACTAATGAAAAACTGTTTTTT	CASSSTWRTNEKLFF
TRBV6-1	TRBJ1-1	.	.	TGTGCCAGCAGTGAAAACCCCCCAGGGGAGAACACTGAAGCTTTCTTT	CASSENPPGENTEAFF
TRBV9	TRBJ2-3	TRBD1	.	TGTGCCAGCAGCATACGACAGGGGGCGACAGATACGCAGTATTTT	CASSIRQGATDTQYF
TRBV2	TRBJ2-7	.	.	TGTGCCAGCAGGTCTGGGCCGCTATACGAGCAGTACTTC	CASRSGPLYEQYF
TRBV5-4	TRBJ2-1	.	once	TGTGCCAGCAGCTGGCTTCCGGGGGATGAGCAGTTCTTC	CASSWLPGDEQFF
TRBV2	TRBJ1-5	.	.	TGTGCCAGCAGTGAAAATGCAGGGTTAGGGAATCAGCCCCAGCATTTT	CASSENAGLGNQPQHF
TRBV11-3	TRBJ2-7	TRBD2	.	TGTGCCAGCAGCCCGGGGACTATCTACGAGCAGTACTTC	CASSPGTIYEQYF
TRBV15	TRBJ2-2	.	.	TGTGCCACCAGCAGAGATCTGGGGTCTGGCACCGGGGAGCTGTTTTTT	CATSRDLGSGTGELFF
TRBV19	TRBJ1-2	.	.	TGTGCCAGTAGTCTAACGGCCTATGGCTACACCTTC	CASSLTAYGYTF
TRBV7-2	TRBJ2-1	.	.	TGTGCCAGCAGCTTATACGCTAGCTACAATGAGCAGTTCTTC	CASSLYASYNEQFF